The clone carrying this T cell receptor beta chain has at least ten counts. Its antigen is unknown. Germline CDR1 reads KGHSH; CDR2 reads LQKENI. This CDR3 has 14 residues. With 5 bases removed from V and 4 bases from J, the gap between germline ends came to 14 bases. TCR beta CDR3 regions were amplified from RNA transcripts. The TCR CDR3 was amplified in a first-round RT-PCR using the HTBI primer set. TCRdb redid the calling of the multiplex PCR reads with MiXCR, one entry per CDR3 protein. The data show roughly 400,000 distinct CDR3 sequences, around 15% seen once. This entry comes from a study of T cells in Graves' hyperthyroidism and ophthalmopathy. Study context: At the time of initial diagnosis and before any treatment, peripheral blood was collected. Regarding the study as a whole: Expanded thyroid clonotypes (above 0.001) were mostly also found in blood. Ophthalmopathy got predicted by the model a median around 6.8 months before its onset.

Lactation, pregnancy, other autoimmune disease or uncontrolled infection led to exclusion of patients. The V gene is TRBV18, the J gene TRBJ1-1; possible D gene TRBD1, 6 bases. What was sequenced was blood. This clonotype originated in a man aged 50 to 60 with Graves' ophthalmopathy. As DNA, the CDR3 is TGTGCCAGCTCAACCAGAGGGGGTGGCACTGAAGCTTTCTTT. This gives the protein CASSTRGGGTEAFF.